The 27 T cell receptor beta chains presented below share a single source sample, sequenced in a study of human T cells and chemical hapten exposure. One entry per CDR3 protein results from TCRdb running MiXCR on the RACE reads. Here the sample spans about 93,000 distinct CDR3 sequences, roughly 8.5% being singletons. Documented time point: pre-sensitization, week 0. Treatment described: therapeutic diphenylcyclopropenone sensitization with weekly scalp DPC. Source: whole blood, taken in connection with sensitization to the hapten diphenylcyclopropenone (DPC). Every receptor here comes from a man aged 40-55 years with alopecia areata. Some clones in this sample may be carry-over from other donors' samples.

In this sample, this clonotype turned up a few times. The chain carries TRBV20-1 and TRBJ2-1, with 10 nucleotides matching TRBD2. CDR1 DFQATT and CDR2 SNEGSKA come from the germline V gene (reference sequence). Trimming took 7 bases from V and 8 from J; bases not matched to a gene: 14. This CDR3 has 15 amino acids. CDR3 residues: CSVGTLAGDRHEQFF. The CDR3 DNA follows: TGCAGTGTGGGGACGCTAGCGGGAGACCGTCATGAGCAGTTCTTC.

There are a few counts of this clonotype. The V and J genes are TRBV19 and TRBJ1-5; TRBD1 matches 8 bases. J was trimmed by 11 bases and V by 4 bases; bases with no gene match: 10. The CDR3 spans 14 residues. Germline V gene sequence: CDR1 LNHDA, CDR2 SQIVND (reference sequence). The CDR3 here is CASSSDRGPGAQHF. The CDR3 DNA reads as TGTGCCAGTAGTAGCGACAGGGGCCCAGGGGCCCAGCATTTT.

This clonotype was seen at least ten times. This sequence joins TRBV2 and TRBJ2-1; TRBD2 agrees at 8 bases. The length of the CDR3 is 14 residues. The V gene end was trimmed by 4 bases and the J gene end by 7 bases; junction bases not matched to a gene: 6. Germline V gene data show CDR1 as SNHLY and CDR2 as FYNNEI. The CDR3 is CASSAGAGANEQFF. The CDR3 bases are TGTGCCAGCAGTGCCGGAGCGGGAGCGAATGAGCAGTTCTTC.

This clonotype was recorded many times. The rearrangement uses TRBV7-9 and TRBJ1-1; D not certain. Germline lookup yields CDR1 SEHNR and CDR2 FQNEAQ (reference sequence). CDR3 length equals 12 residues. Trimming removed 3 bases from V and 4 bases from J, with 6 bases in between. CDR3 loop: CASSFGITEAFF. CDR3 DNA: TGTGCCAGCAGCTTCGGGATCACTGAAGCTTTCTTT.

This clonotype was observed many times. The V and J genes are TRBV19 and TRBJ1-1, with D possibly TRBD1 on 6 matching bases. Germline CDR1 LNHDA, CDR2 SQIVND (reference sequence). The V end was cut by 9 bases, the J end by 8 bases, with 19 bases between. CDR3 length: 13 residues. The CDR3 loop is CASSETGAREAFF. Written as DNA, the CDR3 is TGTGCCAGCTCTGAGACAGGTGCAAGGGAAGCTTTCTTT.

The rearrangement uses TRBV11-2 and TRBJ2-3; maybe TRBD2 (6 bases). The CDR3 runs to 13 residues. The germline CDR1 and CDR2 sequences are SGHAT and FQNNGV. Between the trimmed V and J ends, which lost 1 base and 6 bases, there was a span of 8 bases. The CDR3 region has the DNA TGTGCCAGCAGCTTAGGCCGGGAGGATACGCAGTATTTT. Its protein is CASSLGREDTQYF.

This clonotype was found a few times. The chain carries TRBV5-8 and TRBJ2-4; D may be TRBD1 (6 bases). Germline CDR1 SGHTS, CDR2 YDEGEE. The CDR3 is 16 amino acids. V was trimmed by 6 bases and J by 5 bases, leaving 21 bases between them. The CDR3 protein is CASNLHRGKGQNIQYF. CDR3 in DNA: TGTGCCAGCAACCTGCATAGGGGGAAGGGGCAAAACATTCAGTACTTC.

This clonotype came up many times. This chain links TRBV10-2 with TRBJ2-3, with D hard to call. Trimming removed 6 bases at V and 0 bases at J, with 10 bases between. The CDR3 runs to 14 residues. From germline, CDR1 is WSHSY and CDR2 SAAADI. CDR3 DNA sequence: TGCGCCAGCAGGGTAGCACTAAGCACAGATACGCAGTATTTT. Protein product: CASRVALSTDTQYF.

V usage is TRBV2 and J usage is TRBJ2-1; D gene uncertain. Trimming removed 6 bases from V and 8 bases from J, with 20 bases in between. This CDR3 is 15 amino acids long. Germline CDR1 reads SNHLY; CDR2 reads FYNNEI. DNA for the CDR3: TGTGCCAGCAGGGATCCGCGGCCTAGTGAGGATGAGCAGTTCTTC. This codes for CASRDPRPSEDEQFF. The complete variable domain, with remaining parts taken from reference TRBV2 and TRBJ2-1, reads EPEVTQTPSHQVTQMGQEVILRCVPISNHLYFYWYRQILGQKVEFLVSFYNNEISEKSEIFDDQFSVERPDGSNFTLKIRSTKLEDSAMYFCASRDPRPSEDEQFFGPGTRLTVL.

This clonotype was seen at least ten times. The chain carries TRBV7-2 and TRBJ2-1; 14 positions agree with TRBD2. CDR3 length equals 17 residues. Looked up from germline, CDR1 is SGHTA and CDR2 is FQGNSA. Unmatched junction bases numbered 10, after V lost 4 bases and J lost 8 bases. CDR3 in amino acids: CASSYPGLAGVGYEQFF. The CDR3, as DNA: TGTGCCAGCAGCTACCCGGGACTAGCGGGAGTTGGCTATGAGCAGTTCTTC.

This clonotype has at least ten counts. The chain links TRBV24-1 to TRBJ1-5; perhaps TRBD1 as D (5 bases). V lost 2 bases, J lost 3 bases, and 10 bases lay in between. This CDR3 spans 15 amino acids. The germline V gene encodes CDR1 KGHDR and CDR2 SFDVKD. The CDR3: CATSDSRVDNQPQHF. The CDR3 nucleotides are TGTGCCACCAGTGATTCCAGGGTGGACAATCAGCCCCAGCATTTT.

This clonotype has more than one count but fewer than ten. This rearrangement joins TRBV7-2 to TRBJ2-3, with D perhaps matching TRBD2 (5 bases). Per the germline V gene, CDR1 is SGHTA and CDR2 is FQGNSA. V lost 3 bases and J 7 bases, leaving 8 bases between the germline ends. This CDR3 is 12 amino acids long. The CDR3 loop reads CASSFLANTQYF. The CDR3 DNA follows: TGTGCCAGCAGCTTTCTAGCAAATACGCAGTATTTT.

This chain joins TRBV5-1 and TRBJ1-5; D gene uncertain. V was trimmed by 4 bases and J by 4 bases, leaving 15 bases between them. The V gene's germline CDR1 is SGHRS and CDR2 YFSETQ. The CDR3 length is 15 residues. In DNA form, the CDR3 reads TGCGCCAGCAGCCTCGAAGGCAGTTGGAATCAGCCCCAGCATTTT. It is translated as CASSLEGSWNQPQHF.

This clonotype was picked up many times. The rearrangement joins TRBV7-2 to TRBJ1-5, with a possible D match to TRBD1 (5 bases). The germline CDR1 and CDR2 sequences are SGHTA and FQGNSA. The CDR3 extends over 14 amino acids. V shed 4 bases and J shed 4 bases, with 11 bases lying between them. CDR3 nucleotides: TGTGCCAGCAGCTGGGGGACGGGTAATCAGCCCCAGCATTTT. It encodes CASSWGTGNQPQHF.

This clonotype was seen at least ten times. The chain is built from TRBV6-2 or TRBV6-3 and TRBJ2-3, with D uncertain. The CDR3 extends over 16 amino acids. The V gene's germline CDR1 is MNHEY and CDR2 SVGEGT. Trimming stripped 3 bases from V and 5 bases from J, with 18 bases between. CDR3 sequence (DNA): TGTGCCAGCAGTTATAATCGACTGGCCTGGGGAGATACGCAGTATTTT. Translated: CASSYNRLAWGDTQYF.

At least ten counts were recorded for this clonotype. This rearrangement joins TRBV24-1 to TRBJ2-1, with TRBD2 matching over 13 bases. The germline CDR1 and CDR2 sequences are KGHDR and SFDVKD. CDR3 length: 17 residues. V dropped 2 bases and J dropped 8; count of bases not matched to a gene: 8. CDR3 region: CATSDWGTSGKLHEQFF. The CDR3 region has the DNA TGTGCCACCAGTGATTGGGGGACTAGCGGGAAGCTCCATGAGCAGTTCTTC.

This clonotype was recorded at least ten times. The CDR3 nucleotides are TGTGCCAGCAGTGAATTTGAAGCTGACACTGAAGCTTTCTTT. Translating it yields CASSEFEADTEAFF. This chain uses TRBV2 with TRBJ1-1, with unresolved D. Trimming took 2 bases from V and 3 from J, leaving 10 bases between them. Germline lookup yields CDR1 SNHLY and CDR2 FYNNEI. The CDR3 sequence is 14 residues long. Together with reference TRBV2 and TRBJ1-1, the CDR3 gives the full variable domain: EPEVTQTPSHQVTQMGQEVILRCVPISNHLYFYWYRQILGQKVEFLVSFYNNEISEKSEIFDDQFSVERPDGSNFTLKIRSTKLEDSAMYFCASSEFEADTEAFFGQGTRLTVV.

This clonotype showed up just a few times. This chain links TRBV28 with TRBJ2-2, with 7 nucleotides matching TRBD1. Trimming took 3 bases from V and 4 from J; bases not matched to a gene: 5. CDR1 is MDHEN and CDR2 is SYDVKM in the germline V gene. The CDR3 runs 15 residues. The CDR3 DNA follows: TGTGCCAGCAGTTTGCAGGGGGTCGTCACCGGGGAGCTGTTTTTT. Protein product: CASSLQGVVTGELFF.

This clonotype has only a few counts. V gene TRBV19 combines with J gene TRBJ2-1; TRBD1 agrees at 9 bases. The length of the CDR3 is 14 residues. Trimming took 3 bases from V and 7 from J; bases not matched to a gene: 4. Germline V gives CDR1 LNHDA, CDR2 SQIVND (reference sequence). The DNA of the CDR3 is TGTGCCAGTAGTATCACAGGGGGCTGGAATGAGCAGTTCTTC. Its translation is CASSITGGWNEQFF. Together with reference TRBV19 and TRBJ2-1, the CDR3 gives the full variable domain: DGGITQSPKYLFRKEGQNVTLSCEQNLNHDAMYWYRQDPGQGLRLIYYSQIVNDFQKGDIAEGYSVSREKKESFPLTVTSAQKNPTAFYLCASSITGGWNEQFFGPGTRLTVL.

A few counts support this clonotype. The genes are TRBV2 and TRBJ2-1; 10 bases are shared with TRBD2. The germline V gene encodes CDR1 SNHLY and CDR2 FYNNEI. V trimming: 5 bases; J trimming: 0 bases; junction bases outside the gene matches: 10. The CDR3 has 18 residues. CDR3 coding DNA: TGTGCCAGCAGTCCCGGGACTAGCGCGACAAGCTCCTACAATGAGCAGTTCTTC. Encoded protein: CASSPGTSATSSYNEQFF.

This clonotype was detected a few times. The chain links TRBV12-3 or TRBV12-4 to TRBJ2-3; TRBD2 agrees at 7 bases. The CDR3 length is 14 residues. With 4 bases clipped from V and 4 bases from J, the junction kept 5 bases outside the gene matches. In DNA, the CDR3 is TGTGCCAGCAGTTCGGGCGGGAGCGCAGATACGCAGTATTTT. Its translation is CASSSGGSADTQYF.

This clonotype was observed a handful of times. This sequence joins TRBV14 and TRBJ2-2; D unresolved. The CDR3 contains 16 residues. The V end was cut by 1 base, the J end by 4 bases, with 13 bases between. Germline V gene sequence: CDR1 SGHDN, CDR2 FVKESK. CDR3 coding DNA: TGTGCCAGCAGCCAAGCACTGGGTACGGGCACCGGGGAGCTGTTTTTT. The encoded protein is CASSQALGTGTGELFF.

This clonotype showed up many times. This chain connects TRBV7-9 to TRBJ1-1; perhaps TRBD1 as D (5 bases). Germline V CDR1 and CDR2: SEHNR, FQNEAQ (reference sequence). CDR3 length equals 16 residues. Between the trimmed V and J ends, which lost 0 bases and 5 bases, there was a span of 16 bases. Here the CDR3 DNA reads TGTGCCAGCAGCTTAGCGCATTTCGCAGGGACTACTGAAGCTTTCTTT. It yields the protein CASSLAHFAGTTEAFF.

This rearrangement joins TRBV12-3 or TRBV12-4 to TRBJ2-3; 10 nucleotides agree with TRBD2. This CDR3 region has 16 residues. With 3 bases clipped from V and 5 bases from J, the junction kept 8 bases outside the gene matches. The CDR3 DNA is TGTGCCAGCAGTTTCGTCCTAGCGGGAGTTGAAGATACGCAGTATTTT. This gives the protein CASSFVLAGVEDTQYF.

This clonotype was seen many times. The gene calls are TRBV5-6 and TRBJ2-1; 9 nucleotides align to TRBD2. The CDR3 sequence is 17 residues long. CDR1 SGHDT and CDR2 YYEEEE come from the germline V gene. Trimming at V came to 0 bases and at J to 6 bases, leaving 10 bases not matched to a gene. The CDR3 reads CASSLGGGRALPNEQFF. The CDR3 nucleotides are TGTGCCAGCAGCTTGGGTGGCGGGAGGGCCTTGCCCAATGAGCAGTTCTTC. Supplemented by reference TRBV5-6 and TRBJ2-1, the full variable domain reads DAGVTQSPTHLIKTRGQQVTLRCSPKSGHDTVSWYQQALGQGPQFIFQYYEEEERQRGNFPDRFSGHQFPNYSSELNVNALLLGDSALYLCASSLGGGRALPNEQFFGPGTRLTVL.

V usage is TRBV11-3 and J usage is TRBJ2-1, with TRBD2 matching 7 bases. The CDR3 length is 14 residues. J lost 1 base, V lost 8 bases, and 5 bases had no gene match. Germline V gene lookup returns CDR1 SGHNT and CDR2 YENEEA. The CDR3 DNA reads TGTGCCAGCGACCGGGGAGGGTCCTACAATGAGCAGTTCTTC. Translating it yields CASDRGGSYNEQFF.

This clonotype has only a few counts. The DNA of the CDR3 is TGCGCCAGCAGCTTGGAGTTAGCGGGACAGAGATTGAACACTGAAGCTTTCTTT. Translating gives CASSLELAGQRLNTEAFF. The chain links TRBV5-1 to TRBJ1-1; 7 bases are a match to TRBD1. V shed 0 bases and J 0 bases; nucleotides not matched to a gene: 11. Germline V gene lookup returns CDR1 SGHRS and CDR2 YFSETQ. The CDR3 has 18 residues. The full variable domain, completed using reference TRBV5-1 and TRBJ1-1, is KAGVTQTPRYLIKTRGQQVTLSCSPISGHRSVSWYQQTPGQGLQFLFEYFSETQRNKGNFPGRFSGRQFSNSRSEMNVSTLELGDSALYLCASSLELAGQRLNTEAFFGQGTRLTVV.